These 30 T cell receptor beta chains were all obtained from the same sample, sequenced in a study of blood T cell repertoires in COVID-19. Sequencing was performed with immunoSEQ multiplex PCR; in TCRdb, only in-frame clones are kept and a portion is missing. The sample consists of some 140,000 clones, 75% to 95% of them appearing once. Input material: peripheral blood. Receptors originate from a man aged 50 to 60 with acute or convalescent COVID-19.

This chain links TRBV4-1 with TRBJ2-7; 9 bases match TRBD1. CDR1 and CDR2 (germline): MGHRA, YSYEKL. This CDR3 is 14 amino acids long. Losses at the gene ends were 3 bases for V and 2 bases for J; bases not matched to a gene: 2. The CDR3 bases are TGCGCCAGCAGCCAGGGACAGGGTGCCTACGAGCAGTACTTC. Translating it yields CASSQGQGAYEQYF.

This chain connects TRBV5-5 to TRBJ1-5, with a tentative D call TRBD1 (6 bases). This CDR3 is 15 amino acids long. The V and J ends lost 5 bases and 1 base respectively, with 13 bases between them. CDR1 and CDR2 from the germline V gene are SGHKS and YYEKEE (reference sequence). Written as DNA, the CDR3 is TGTGCCAGCAGTCTGTCAGGGGAGAGCAATCAGCCCCAGCATTTT. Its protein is CASSLSGESNQPQHF. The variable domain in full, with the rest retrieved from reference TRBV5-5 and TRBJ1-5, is DAGVTQSPTHLIKTRGQQVTLRCSPISGHKSVSWYQQVLGQGPQFIFQYYEKEERGRGNFPDRFSARQFPNYSSELNVNALLLGDSALYLCASSLSGESNQPQHFGDGTRLSIL.

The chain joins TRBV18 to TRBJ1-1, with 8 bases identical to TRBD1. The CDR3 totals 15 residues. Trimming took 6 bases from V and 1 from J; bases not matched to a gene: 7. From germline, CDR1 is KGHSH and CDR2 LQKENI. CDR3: CASSLGQGANTEAFF. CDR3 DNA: TGTGCCAGCTCGCTGGGGCAGGGGGCGAACACTGAAGCTTTCTTT.

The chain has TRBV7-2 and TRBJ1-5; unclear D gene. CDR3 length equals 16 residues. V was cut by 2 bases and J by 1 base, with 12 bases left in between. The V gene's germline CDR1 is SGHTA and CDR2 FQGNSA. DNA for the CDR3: TGTGCCAGCAGCTTAACCCGTGGTGGCAGCAATCAGCCCCAGCATTTT. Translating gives CASSLTRGGSNQPQHF.

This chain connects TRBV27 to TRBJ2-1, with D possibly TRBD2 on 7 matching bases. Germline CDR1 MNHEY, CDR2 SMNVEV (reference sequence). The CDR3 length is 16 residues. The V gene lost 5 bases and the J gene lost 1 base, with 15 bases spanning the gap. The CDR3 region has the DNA TGTGCCAGCAGTCCCTCCCGGGGGGCTTCCTACAATGAGCAGTTCTTC. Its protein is CASSPSRGASYNEQFF.

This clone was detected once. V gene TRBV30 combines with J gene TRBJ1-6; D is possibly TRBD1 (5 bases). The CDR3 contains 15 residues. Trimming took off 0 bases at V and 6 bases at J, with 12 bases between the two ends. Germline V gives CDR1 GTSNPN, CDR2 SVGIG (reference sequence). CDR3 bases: TGTGCCTGGAGTGTACACCAGGGTCTTAATTCACCCCTCCACTTT. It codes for CAWSVHQGLNSPLHF.

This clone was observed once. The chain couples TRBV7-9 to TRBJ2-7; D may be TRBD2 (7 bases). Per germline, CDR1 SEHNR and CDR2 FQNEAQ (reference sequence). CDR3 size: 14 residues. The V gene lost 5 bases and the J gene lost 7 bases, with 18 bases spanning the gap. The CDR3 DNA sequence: TGTGCCAGCAGCCACCGGAGGGGGGGGCGGGAGCAGTACTTC. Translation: CASSHRRGGREQYF. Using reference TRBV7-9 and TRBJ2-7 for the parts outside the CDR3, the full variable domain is DTGVSQNPRHKITKRGQNVTFRCDPISEHNRLYWYRQTLGQGPEFLTYFQNEAQLEKSRLLSDRFSAERPKGSFSTLEIQRTEQGDSAMYLCASSHRRGGREQYFGPGTRLTVT.

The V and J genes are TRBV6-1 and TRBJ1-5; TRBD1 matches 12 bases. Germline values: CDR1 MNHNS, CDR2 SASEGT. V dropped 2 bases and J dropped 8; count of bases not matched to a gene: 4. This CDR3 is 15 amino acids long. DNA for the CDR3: TGTGCCAGCAGTGAATGGGACAGGGGGCAGGAGCCCCAGCATTTT. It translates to CASSEWDRGQEPQHF.

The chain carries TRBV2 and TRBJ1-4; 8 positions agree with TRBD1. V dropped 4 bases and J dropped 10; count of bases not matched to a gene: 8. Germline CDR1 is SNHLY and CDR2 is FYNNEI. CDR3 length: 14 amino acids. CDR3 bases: TGTGCCAGCAGTGTTACAGGGGGTGGTGGAAAACTGTTTTTT. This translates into CASSVTGGGGKLFF. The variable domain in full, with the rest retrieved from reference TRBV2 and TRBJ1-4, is EPEVTQTPSHQVTQMGQEVILRCVPISNHLYFYWYRQILGQKVEFLVSFYNNEISEKSEIFDDQFSVERPDGSNFTLKIRSTKLEDSAMYFCASSVTGGGGKLFFGSGTQLSVL.

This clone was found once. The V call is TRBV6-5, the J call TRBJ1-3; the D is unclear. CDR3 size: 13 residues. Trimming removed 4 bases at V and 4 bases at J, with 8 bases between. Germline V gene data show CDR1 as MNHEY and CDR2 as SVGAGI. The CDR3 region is CASSSVAGNTIYF. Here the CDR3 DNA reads TGTGCCAGCAGTTCCGTCGCGGGAAACACCATATATTTT.

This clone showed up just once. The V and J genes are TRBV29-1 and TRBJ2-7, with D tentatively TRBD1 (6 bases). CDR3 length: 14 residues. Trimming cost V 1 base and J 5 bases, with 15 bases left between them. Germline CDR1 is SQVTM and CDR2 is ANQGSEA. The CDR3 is CSVEVYRGSHEQYF. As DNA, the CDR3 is TGCAGCGTTGAAGTGTATAGGGGGAGCCACGAGCAGTACTTC.

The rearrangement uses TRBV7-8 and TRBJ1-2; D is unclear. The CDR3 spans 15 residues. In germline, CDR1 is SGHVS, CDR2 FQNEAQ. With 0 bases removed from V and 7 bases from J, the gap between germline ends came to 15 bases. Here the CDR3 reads CASSLAPGEAGGYTF. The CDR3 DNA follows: TGTGCCAGCAGCTTAGCCCCCGGAGAAGCTGGTGGCTACACCTTC.

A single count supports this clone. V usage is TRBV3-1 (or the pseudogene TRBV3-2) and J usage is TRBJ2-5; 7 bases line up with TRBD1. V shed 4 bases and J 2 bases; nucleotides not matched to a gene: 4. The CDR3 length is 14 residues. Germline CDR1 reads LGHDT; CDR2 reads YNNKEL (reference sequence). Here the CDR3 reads CASSRTGVQETQYF. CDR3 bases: TGTGCCAGCAGCCGGACAGGAGTACAAGAGACCCAGTACTTC.

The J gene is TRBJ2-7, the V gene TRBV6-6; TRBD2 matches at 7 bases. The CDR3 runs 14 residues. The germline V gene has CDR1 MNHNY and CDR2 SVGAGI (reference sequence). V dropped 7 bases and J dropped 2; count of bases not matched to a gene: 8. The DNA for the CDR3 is TGTGCCAGCAACGAAGGACTAGAAGCCTACGAGCAGTACTTC. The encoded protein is CASNEGLEAYEQYF.

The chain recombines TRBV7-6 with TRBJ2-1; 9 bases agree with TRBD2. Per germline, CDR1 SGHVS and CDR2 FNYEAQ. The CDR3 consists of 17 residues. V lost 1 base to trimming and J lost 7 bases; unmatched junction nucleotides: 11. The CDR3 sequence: CASSLGSPAGGVNEQFF. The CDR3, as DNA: TGTGCCAGCAGCTTAGGTTCCCCGGCGGGAGGGGTGAATGAGCAGTTCTTC.

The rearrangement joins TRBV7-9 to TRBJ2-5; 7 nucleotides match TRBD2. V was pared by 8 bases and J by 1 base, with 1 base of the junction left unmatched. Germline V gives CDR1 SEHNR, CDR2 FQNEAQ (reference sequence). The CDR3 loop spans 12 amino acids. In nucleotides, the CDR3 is TGTGCCAGCGGGAGGGGCCAAGAGACCCAGTACTTC. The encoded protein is CASGRGQETQYF.

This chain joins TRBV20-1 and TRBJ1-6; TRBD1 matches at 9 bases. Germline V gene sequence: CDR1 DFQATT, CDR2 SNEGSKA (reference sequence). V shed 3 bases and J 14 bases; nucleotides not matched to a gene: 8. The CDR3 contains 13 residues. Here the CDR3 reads CSASEGTGITLHF. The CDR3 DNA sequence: TGCAGTGCTAGTGAGGGGACAGGGATCACCCTCCACTTT.

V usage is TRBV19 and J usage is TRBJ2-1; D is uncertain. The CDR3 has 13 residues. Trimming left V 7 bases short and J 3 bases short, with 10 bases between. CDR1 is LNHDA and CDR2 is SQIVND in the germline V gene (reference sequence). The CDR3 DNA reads TGTGCCAGTAAATGGGCAGGCTACAATGAGCAGTTCTTC. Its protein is CASKWAGYNEQFF.

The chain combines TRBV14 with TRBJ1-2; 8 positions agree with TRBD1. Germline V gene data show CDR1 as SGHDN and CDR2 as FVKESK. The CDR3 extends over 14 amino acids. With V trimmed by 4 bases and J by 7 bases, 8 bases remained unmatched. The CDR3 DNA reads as TGTGCCAGCAGCCCCCGACAGGGGATGGGTGGCTACACCTTC. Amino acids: CASSPRQGMGGYTF.

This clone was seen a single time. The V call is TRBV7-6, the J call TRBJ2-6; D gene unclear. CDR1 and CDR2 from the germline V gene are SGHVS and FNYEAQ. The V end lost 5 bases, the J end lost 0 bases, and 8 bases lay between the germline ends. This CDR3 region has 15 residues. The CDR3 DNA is TGTGCCAGCAGCGCGAACAGCTCTGGGGCCAACGTCCTGACTTTC. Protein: CASSANSSGANVLTF.

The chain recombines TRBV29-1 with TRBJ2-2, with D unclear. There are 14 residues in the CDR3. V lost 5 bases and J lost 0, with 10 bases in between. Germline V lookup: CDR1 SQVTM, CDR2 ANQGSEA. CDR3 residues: CSVSSGANTGELFF. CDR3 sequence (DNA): TGCAGCGTTTCCTCCGGAGCGAACACCGGGGAGCTGTTTTTT.

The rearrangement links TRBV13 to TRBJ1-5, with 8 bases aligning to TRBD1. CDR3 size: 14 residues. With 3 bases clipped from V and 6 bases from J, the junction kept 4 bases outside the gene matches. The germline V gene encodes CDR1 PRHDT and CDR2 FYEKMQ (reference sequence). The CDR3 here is CASSFGTGRQPQHF. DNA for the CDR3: TGTGCCAGCAGCTTCGGGACAGGTCGTCAGCCCCAGCATTTT.

CDR3 in amino acids: CASSKRLGDDTLFDTEAFF. The CDR3 DNA reads TGTGCCAGCAGCAAGAGGTTGGGAGACGACACGTTATTCGACACTGAAGCTTTCTTT. This chain links TRBV21-1 with TRBJ1-1. TRBV21-1 corresponds to a pseudogene. CDR3 size: 19 residues.

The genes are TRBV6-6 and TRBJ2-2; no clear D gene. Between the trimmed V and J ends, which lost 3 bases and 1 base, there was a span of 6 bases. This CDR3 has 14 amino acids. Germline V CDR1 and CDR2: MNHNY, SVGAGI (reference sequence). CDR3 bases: TGTGCCAGCAGTTATCCATTGAACACCGGGGAGCTGTTTTTT. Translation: CASSYPLNTGELFF.

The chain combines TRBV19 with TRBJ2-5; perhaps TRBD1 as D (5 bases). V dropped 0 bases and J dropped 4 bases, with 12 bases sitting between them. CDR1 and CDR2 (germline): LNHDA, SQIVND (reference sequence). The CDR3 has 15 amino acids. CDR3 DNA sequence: TGTGCCAGTAGTATAGAAGGGTTGGGGCTAGAGACCCAGTACTTC. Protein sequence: CASSIEGLGLETQYF.

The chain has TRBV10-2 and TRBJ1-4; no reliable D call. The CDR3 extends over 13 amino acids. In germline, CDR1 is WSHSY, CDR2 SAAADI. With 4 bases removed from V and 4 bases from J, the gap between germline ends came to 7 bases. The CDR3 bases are TGCGCCAGCAGTGTCCAGATTAATGAAAAACTGTTTTTT. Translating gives CASSVQINEKLFF.

The CDR3 DNA follows: TGTGCCAGCAGTAATTCAGGTGCAACTAATGAAAAACTGTTTTTT. Its protein is CASSNSGATNEKLFF. V gene TRBV9 combines with J gene TRBJ1-4; no clear D. Germline V gene lookup returns CDR1 SGDLS and CDR2 YYNGEE. This CDR3 has 15 amino acids. Trimming took off 5 bases at V and 0 bases at J, with 11 bases between the two ends.

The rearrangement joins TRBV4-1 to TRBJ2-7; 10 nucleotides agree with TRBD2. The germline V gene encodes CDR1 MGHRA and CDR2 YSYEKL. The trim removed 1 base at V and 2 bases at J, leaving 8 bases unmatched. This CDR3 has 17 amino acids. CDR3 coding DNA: TGCGCCAGCAGCCAAGGACCTCTAGCGGGAGTACCCTACGAGCAGTACTTC. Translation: CASSQGPLAGVPYEQYF.

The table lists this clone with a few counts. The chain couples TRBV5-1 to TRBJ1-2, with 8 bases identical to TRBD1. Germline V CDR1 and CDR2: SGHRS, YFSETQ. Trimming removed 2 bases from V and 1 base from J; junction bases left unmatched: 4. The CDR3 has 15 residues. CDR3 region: CASSFDRGGNYGYTF. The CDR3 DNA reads TGCGCCAGCAGCTTCGACAGGGGAGGTAACTATGGCTACACCTTC.

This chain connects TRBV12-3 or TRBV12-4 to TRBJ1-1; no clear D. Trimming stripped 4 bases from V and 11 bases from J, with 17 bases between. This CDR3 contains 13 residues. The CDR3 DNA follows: TGTGCCAGCAGTTCCATGTCCGCCGTAGTGGCTTTCTTT. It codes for CASSSMSAVVAFF.